The 25 T cell receptor beta chains given below trace back to one sample, sequenced in a study of T cells in Graves' hyperthyroidism and ophthalmopathy. From RNA transcripts, TCR beta CDR3 regions were amplified. First-round RT-PCR of the TCR CDR3 relied on the HTBI primer set. One entry per CDR3 protein, called by TCRdb with MiXCR from the multiplex PCR reads. The data contain approximately 600,000 distinct CDR3 sequences, roughly 14% of them singletons. Sequenced material: blood. Receptors originate from a woman between 40 and 55 years old with Graves' ophthalmopathy.

This clonotype was counted at least ten times. The gene calls are TRBV7-2 and TRBJ1-1, with a possible D match to TRBD1 (6 bases). V lost 3 bases and J 1 base, leaving 9 bases between the germline ends. Germline lookup yields CDR1 SGHTA and CDR2 FQGNSA. The CDR3 has 14 amino acids. DNA for the CDR3: TGTGCCAGCAGCTTCTTCAGGGGGAACACTGAAGCTTTCTTT. It codes for CASSFFRGNTEAFF.

This clonotype was seen repeatedly, ten times or more. The rearrangement joins TRBV28 to TRBJ2-5, with D hard to call. Germline CDR1 reads MDHEN; CDR2 reads SYDVKM. The V gene lost 5 bases and the J gene lost 3 bases, with 10 bases spanning the gap. The CDR3 spans 13 residues. This CDR3 reads CASSPHLEETQYF. The CDR3 nucleotides read TGTGCCAGCAGTCCACACTTAGAAGAGACCCAGTACTTC. Variable domain in full (rest from reference TRBV28 and TRBJ2-5): DVKVTQSSRYLVKRTGEKVFLECVQDMDHENMFWYRQDPGLGLRLIYFSYDVKMKEKGDIPEGYSVSREKKERFSLILESASTNQTSMYLCASSPHLEETQYFGPGTRLLVL.

In this sample, this clonotype turned up many times. This rearrangement joins TRBV6-2 or TRBV6-3 to TRBJ2-7; maybe TRBD1 (5 bases). This CDR3 region has 13 residues. Germline V CDR1 and CDR2: MNHEY, SVGEGT. Trimming removed 2 bases from V and 6 bases from J, with 11 bases in between. The CDR3 here is CASSYTQGFEQYF. The CDR3, as DNA: TGTGCCAGCAGTTACACTCAGGGATTCGAGCAGTACTTC.

This clonotype turned up a few times. This rearrangement joins TRBV18 to TRBJ1-5, with D possibly being TRBD1 (5 bases). The CDR3 extends over 14 amino acids. V lost 2 bases, J lost 9 bases, and 14 bases lay in between. Germline CDR1 KGHSH, CDR2 LQKENI. In DNA form, the CDR3 reads TGTGCCAGCTCACCAGAGGACATTCAGGGGCCCCAGCATTTT. This encodes CASSPEDIQGPQHF.

This clonotype was seen a handful of times. Just one base apart from a much larger clone, this may be a read error. The chain recombines TRBV20-1 with TRBJ2-7, with TRBD2 matching 8 bases. The CDR3 contains 13 residues. The germline V gene has CDR1 DFQATT and CDR2 SNEGSKA (reference sequence). V lost 6 bases, J lost 5 bases, and 9 bases stayed unmatched. The CDR3 nucleotides are TGCAGTGCCCCCCGCGGGGGGACCCACGAGCAGTACTTC. It encodes CSAPRGGTHEQYF.

The V and J genes are TRBV12-3 or TRBV12-4 and TRBJ1-3; D might be TRBD1 (5 bases). Trimming cost V 7 bases and J 1 base, with 17 bases left between them. This CDR3 comprises 16 residues. CDR3 in DNA: TGTGCCAGCACCCCTCGGTGGGACCTTTCTGGAAACACCATATATTTT. Translation gives CASTPRWDLSGNTIYF.

This clonotype has a count of ten or more. The chain recombines TRBV28 with TRBJ1-6; D perhaps matches TRBD1 (6 bases). There are 15 residues in the CDR3. The germline gives CDR1 MDHEN, CDR2 SYDVKM. V lost 6 bases to trimming and J lost 5 bases, with 14 bases between them. This chain's CDR3 is CASRAPTGDNSPLHF. CDR3 coding DNA: TGTGCCAGCAGGGCACCGACAGGAGATAATTCACCCCTCCACTTT.

This clonotype was detected a few times. The V gene is TRBV29-1, the J gene TRBJ2-2; 7 bases align to TRBD2. The germline V gene has CDR1 SQVTM and CDR2 ANQGSEA. CDR3 size: 13 residues. V shed 7 bases, J shed 5 bases, and the junction held 7 bases outside the gene matches. DNA of the CDR3: TGCAGCGCTGTTTCTAGCGGTACCGGGGAGCTGTTTTTT. As protein: CSAVSSGTGELFF.

This clonotype was recorded at least ten times. The V gene is TRBV20-1, the J gene TRBJ2-2; 7 nucleotides line up with TRBD2. Germline trimming cut 5 bases from V and 6 bases from J; bases unmatched to any gene: 9. Per germline, CDR1 DFQATT and CDR2 SNEGSKA (reference sequence). CDR3 size: 14 residues. The CDR3 protein is CSADGGGPAGELFF. The CDR3 DNA sequence: TGCAGTGCTGATGGGGGAGGGCCGGCCGGGGAGCTGTTTTTT.

The V and J genes are TRBV6-5 and TRBJ2-7; D not certain. V shed 2 bases and J shed 2 bases, with 10 bases lying between them. Germline values: CDR1 MNHEY, CDR2 SVGAGI. The CDR3 sequence is 14 residues long. CDR3 sequence (DNA): TGTGCCAGCAGTTACCGTCGGCAGACCTACGAGCAGTACTTC. It codes for CASSYRRQTYEQYF.

This clonotype has more than one count but fewer than ten. The CDR3 nucleotides are TGCGCCAGCAGCCAAGTTTGGACAGGGTTTACTGAAGCTTTCTTT. Translated, it gives CASSQVWTGFTEAFF. The V call is TRBV4-1, the J call TRBJ1-1; 8 bases are shared with TRBD1. Germline trimming cut 1 base from V and 5 bases from J; bases unmatched to any gene: 6. Germline lookup yields CDR1 MGHRA and CDR2 YSYEKL. The length of the CDR3 is 15 residues.

This clonotype was recorded at least ten times. The J gene is TRBJ2-7, the V gene TRBV28; 10 nucleotides line up with TRBD2. The germline CDR1 and CDR2 sequences are MDHEN and SYDVKM. V lost 7 bases to trimming and J lost 3 bases; unmatched junction nucleotides: 6. This CDR3 comprises 14 residues. CDR3 sequence (DNA): TGTGCCAGCACCCCAGCGGGAGGGGGCTACGAGCAGTACTTC. Amino acids: CASTPAGGGYEQYF.

This clonotype has at least ten counts. V is TRBV4-2 and J is TRBJ2-7; D possibly corresponds to TRBD2 (6 bases). There are 15 residues in the CDR3. Germline loops: CDR1 LGHNA, CDR2 YNFKEQ. V was trimmed by 0 bases and J by 2 bases, leaving 11 bases between them. As DNA, the CDR3 is TGTGCCAGCAGCCAAGATAAGGAGGGAACCTACGAGCAGTACTTC. This gives the protein CASSQDKEGTYEQYF.

The rearrangement links TRBV7-9 to TRBJ2-7; D is possibly TRBD2 (5 bases). The CDR3 length is 15 residues. V lost 1 base and J lost 3, with 13 bases in between. CDR1 SEHNR and CDR2 FQNEAQ come from the germline V gene (reference sequence). The CDR3, as DNA: TGTGCCAGCAGCTTAGATAGAGGGATGCTCTACGAGCAGTACTTC. Its protein is CASSLDRGMLYEQYF.

This clonotype was counted ten times or more. This rearrangement joins TRBV6-5 to TRBJ1-2; the match to TRBD1 covers 7 bases. V was clipped by 0 bases and J by 3 bases; unmatched bases: 10. Per the germline V gene, CDR1 is MNHEY and CDR2 is SVGAGI. The CDR3 consists of 17 residues. The CDR3 loop is CASSYSRTVQGDYGYTF. The CDR3 nucleotides are TGTGCCAGCAGTTACTCAAGGACAGTCCAGGGGGACTATGGCTACACCTTC.

In its sample, this clonotype was seen many times. V gene TRBV12-3 or TRBV12-4 combines with J gene TRBJ1-1, with D maybe TRBD1 (5 bases). This CDR3 comprises 15 residues. V was cut by 5 bases and J by 3 bases, with 16 bases left in between. CDR3 sequence: CASSEGLLGDTEAFF. The CDR3 region has the DNA TGTGCCAGCAGTGAGGGACTTTTAGGGGACACTGAAGCTTTCTTT.

This clonotype was counted many times. The chain is built from TRBV28 and TRBJ2-7; D is ambiguous. Trimming stripped 3 bases from V and 3 bases from J, with 15 bases between. CDR1 and CDR2 from the germline V gene are MDHEN and SYDVKM. The length of the CDR3 is 15 residues. CDR3 sequence: CASSFSGGRVYEQYF. As DNA, the CDR3 is TGTGCCAGCAGTTTTAGTGGTGGAAGAGTCTACGAGCAGTACTTC.

A few counts support this clonotype. The chain recombines TRBV7-3 with TRBJ2-6, with D hard to call. The CDR3 is 17 amino acids. Germline CDR1 is SGHTA and CDR2 is FQGTGA. V lost 1 base and J 0 bases, leaving 10 bases between the germline ends. CDR3 nucleotide sequence: TGTGCCAGCAGCTTAATGGGCCCTTCCTCTGGGGCCAACGTCCTGACTTTC. Translated, it gives CASSLMGPSSGANVLTF.

This clonotype was seen ten or more times. The chain recombines TRBV28 with TRBJ2-7, with 7 nucleotides matching TRBD2. Germline V lookup: CDR1 MDHEN, CDR2 SYDVKM. V was pared by 8 bases and J by 0 bases, with 4 bases of the junction left unmatched. The length of the CDR3 is 13 residues. The CDR3 DNA reads TGTGCCAGCTCTAGCGGCCGCTCCTACGAGCAGTACTTC. This gives the protein CASSSGRSYEQYF.

In this sample, this clonotype turned up many times. The chain combines TRBV6-1 with TRBJ1-5, with D perhaps TRBD1 (6 bases). The V end lost 0 bases, the J end lost 5 bases, and 14 bases lay between the germline ends. The CDR3 totals 16 residues. Germline lookup yields CDR1 MNHNS and CDR2 SASEGT. The CDR3 DNA reads as TGTGCCAGCAGTGAAGCGATTCAACAGGGTGATCAGCCCCAGCATTTT. Residues: CASSEAIQQGDQPQHF.

This clonotype was seen many times. The gene calls are TRBV19 and TRBJ2-4; 8 bases fit TRBD1. The CDR3 extends over 16 amino acids. The V gene end was trimmed by 2 bases and the J gene end by 0 bases; junction bases not matched to a gene: 3. Per germline, CDR1 LNHDA and CDR2 SQIVND (reference sequence). The CDR3 DNA is TGTGCCAGTAGTATACGACAGGGGTTAGCCAAAAACATTCAGTACTTC. Its protein product is CASSIRQGLAKNIQYF.

This clonotype was seen repeatedly, ten times or more. As DNA, the CDR3 is TGCAGCGTTGAAGTTAGCAGCCACTCCTACGAGCAGTACTTC. Amino acid sequence: CSVEVSSHSYEQYF. The chain is built from TRBV29-1 and TRBJ2-7; D is unclear. The CDR3 consists of 14 residues. Germline CDR1 reads SQVTM; CDR2 reads ANQGSEA. V lost 1 base and J lost 0, with 10 bases in between.

This clonotype was observed at least ten times. V and J are TRBV2 and TRBJ1-2; D is ambiguous. The CDR3 is made up of 15 amino acids. Per the germline V gene, CDR1 is SNHLY and CDR2 is FYNNEI. V lost 4 bases and J 4 bases, leaving 16 bases between the germline ends. The CDR3 DNA follows: TGTGCCAGCAGTGGAGGAATAGGAGTTTTCTATGGCTACACCTTC. This sequence encodes CASSGGIGVFYGYTF.

This clonotype was picked up many times. V usage is TRBV5-1 and J usage is TRBJ2-5; D call uncertain. The CDR3 is 14 residues long. Germline-derived CDR1 and CDR2 are SGHRS and YFSETQ. V was shortened by 3 bases and J by 4 bases, with 13 bases between the two germline ends. The CDR3 loop reads CASSSGQVSETQYF. The CDR3 region has the DNA TGCGCCAGCAGCTCGGGTCAGGTTTCAGAGACCCAGTACTTC.

This sequence joins TRBV5-6 and TRBJ2-5; no clear D. The CDR3 loop spans 17 amino acids. Germline loops: CDR1 SGHDT, CDR2 YYEEEE. Between the trimmed V and J ends, which lost 0 bases and 3 bases, there was a span of 18 bases. Here the CDR3 DNA reads TGTGCCAGCAGCTTGGTGGTTTCGTCGACGGCTAAAGAGACCCAGTACTTC. It codes for CASSLVVSSTAKETQYF.